Presented here are 31 T cell receptor beta chains from one specimen sequenced in a study of control samples from healthy donors and cancer patients. TCRdb keeps only in-frame clones here, not all; method: immunoSEQ multiplex PCR. The data contain about 220,000 clones, roughly 94% of them singletons. The sequenced material came from blood. The source is a man aged 50 to 60 in good health.

The chain carries TRBV19 and TRBJ2-3; 15 bases fit TRBD2. Per the germline V gene, CDR1 is LNHDA and CDR2 is SQIVND (reference sequence). The CDR3 is made up of 16 amino acids. V shed 8 bases and J 9 bases; nucleotides not matched to a gene: 12. The CDR3 loop reads CASRNPGLAGGVTQYF. Here the CDR3 DNA reads TGTGCCAGTCGAAACCCGGGACTAGCGGGGGGTGTAACGCAGTATTTT.

This clone was picked up one time. CDR3 bases: TGTGCCAGCAGCCCGGACAGGGCTGGCACTGAAGCTTTCTTT. Translated, it gives CASSPDRAGTEAFF. The chain links TRBV16 to TRBJ1-1; 8 nucleotides agree with TRBD1. The ends lost 4 bases at V and 4 bases at J; junction bases unmatched: 5. CDR3 length equals 14 residues. The germline gives CDR1 KGHSY, CDR2 FQNENV.

Here the CDR3 reads CASSLAGRSTDTQYF. Written as DNA, the CDR3 is TGTGCCAGCAGCTTAGCGGGGCGCAGCACAGATACGCAGTATTTT. The chain employs TRBV7-3 and TRBJ2-3; D is perhaps TRBD2 (6 bases). Germline CDR1 and CDR2: SGHTA and FQGTGA. The CDR3 covers 15 residues. With 2 bases removed from V and 0 bases from J, the gap between germline ends came to 9 bases.

This clone appeared once. The V call is TRBV24-1, the J call TRBJ1-5; D gene unclear. Trimming left V 11 bases short and J 3 bases short, with 1 base between. This CDR3 has 9 residues. CDR1 KGHDR and CDR2 SFDVKD come from the germline V gene. CDR3 nucleotides: TGTGCCAACAATCAGCCCCAGCATTTT. Translated, it gives CANNQPQHF.

V and J are TRBV6-5 and TRBJ1-3; tentative D call: TRBD1 (5 bases). V lost 7 bases and J 4 bases, leaving 17 bases between the germline ends. Germline CDR1 and CDR2: MNHEY and SVGAGI. The CDR3 length is 15 residues. Here the CDR3 reads CASMGGTDTGNTIYF. The CDR3 DNA follows: TGTGCCAGCATGGGGGGAACGGATACCGGAAACACCATATATTTT.

This clone has more than one count but fewer than ten. Other DNA sequences of this sample code for an identical CDR3. The chain employs TRBV6-2 or TRBV6-3 and TRBJ2-7; D not resolved. The CDR3 contains 12 residues. The germline V gene encodes CDR1 MNHEY and CDR2 SVGEGT. Trimming removed 2 bases from V and 3 bases from J, with 5 bases in between. CDR3 region: CASSYPNYEQYF. Here the CDR3 DNA reads TGTGCCAGCAGTTACCCTAACTACGAGCAGTACTTC.

The DNA of the CDR3 is TGCGCCAGCAGCCCTGGGGGGGAGAATGAAAAACTGTTTTTT. As protein: CASSPGGENEKLFF. The gene calls are TRBV5-1 and TRBJ1-4; D may be TRBD1 (5 bases). The length of the CDR3 is 14 residues. Looked up from germline, CDR1 is SGHRS and CDR2 is YFSETQ. Trimming took off 4 bases at V and 5 bases at J, with 12 bases between the two ends.

This rearrangement joins TRBV10-1 to TRBJ1-2; unclear D gene. V lost 2 bases and J lost 4, with 8 bases in between. Germline loops: CDR1 WNHNN, CDR2 SYGVQD (reference sequence). This CDR3 is 13 amino acids long. The CDR3 sequence: CASSEGPFYGYTF. The CDR3 DNA follows: TGCGCCAGCAGTGAGGGACCGTTCTATGGCTACACCTTC.

A word on this clone: A read error may produce the germline difference seen at one junction end. The chain employs TRBV7-2 and TRBJ2-5; 8 bases are shared with TRBD2. The length of the CDR3 is 12 residues. Germline loops: CDR1 SGHTA, CDR2 FQGNSA. This CDR3 is CASSFQRELIHF. The CDR3 DNA reads as TGTGCCAGCAGCTTCCAGCGGGAGCTAATCCACTTC.

This clone was picked up one time. The chain uses TRBV5-5 and TRBJ1-2; 9 nucleotides match TRBD1. V shed 4 bases, J shed 1 base, and the junction held 8 bases outside the gene matches. Looked up from germline, CDR1 is SGHKS and CDR2 is YYEKEE (reference sequence). The CDR3 extends over 16 amino acids. DNA of the CDR3: TGTGCCAGCAGCCCCGGGACAGGGTCCCTTAACTATGGCTACACCTTC. It translates to CASSPGTGSLNYGYTF.

The chain recombines TRBV7-3 with TRBJ2-3; D might be TRBD2 (6 bases). Germline-derived CDR1 and CDR2 are SGHTA and FQGTGA. Trimming left V 1 base short and J 10 bases short, with 15 bases between. CDR3 length: 14 residues. CDR3 loop: CASSLNTEGGAQYF. The CDR3 region has the DNA TGTGCCAGCAGCTTAAACACGGAGGGAGGAGCGCAGTATTTT.

The chain uses TRBV5-1 and TRBJ2-5, with a possible D match to TRBD1 (6 bases). CDR1 is SGHRS and CDR2 is YFSETQ in the germline V gene. V was pared by 4 bases and J by 1 base, with 14 bases between. The CDR3 totals 15 residues. CDR3 in amino acids: CASSLGASIQETQYF. CDR3 DNA sequence: TGCGCCAGCAGCCTGGGGGCGAGTATCCAAGAGACCCAGTACTTC.

This sequence joins TRBV5-1 and TRBJ1-4, with a possible D match to TRBD1 (6 bases). Germline CDR1 and CDR2: SGHRS and YFSETQ. This CDR3 contains 15 residues. V dropped 0 bases and J dropped 2 bases, with 8 bases sitting between them. The CDR3 here is CASSLGDRTNEKLFF. The DNA of the CDR3 is TGCGCCAGCAGCTTGGGCGACAGGACTAATGAAAAACTGTTTTTT.

The chain uses TRBV3-1 (or the pseudogene TRBV3-2) and TRBJ2-2, with 7 bases lining up with TRBD1. The CDR3 loop spans 15 amino acids. Trimming cost V 6 bases and J 4 bases; bases outside gene matches: 8. Germline V gene lookup returns CDR1 LGHDT and CDR2 YNNKEL (reference sequence). The CDR3 protein is CASSTQGVGTGELFF. The CDR3 nucleotides are TGTGCCAGCAGTACCCAGGGGGTCGGCACCGGGGAGCTGTTTTTT.

This clone has just a few counts. Other DNA sequences in the sample encode the same CDR3. The genes are TRBV5-1 and TRBJ2-3; 7 bases align to TRBD1. Per the germline V gene, CDR1 is SGHRS and CDR2 is YFSETQ. The CDR3 spans 15 residues. Trimming took 0 bases from V and 1 from J; bases not matched to a gene: 2. Here the CDR3 DNA reads TGCGCCAGCAGCTTGGGAGGGGGCGGCACAGATACGCAGTATTTT. Protein product: CASSLGGGGTDTQYF.

J is TRBJ1-5 and V is TRBV5-1; possibly TRBD1 for D (5 bases). V was pared by 4 bases and J by 7 bases, with 12 bases between. Germline V lookup: CDR1 SGHRS, CDR2 YFSETQ. The CDR3 contains 13 residues. CDR3 region: CASSRGTGQPQHF. CDR3 nucleotides: TGCGCCAGCAGCAGGGGAACTGGCCAGCCCCAGCATTTT.

The chain recombines TRBV5-1 with TRBJ2-2; D unclear. Trimming pared 2 bases from V and 3 bases from J, leaving 5 bases between. The CDR3 loop spans 13 amino acids. Germline CDR1 is SGHRS and CDR2 is YFSETQ. Here the CDR3 DNA reads TGCGCCAGCAGCTTTACGTACACCGGGGAGCTGTTTTTT. It specifies CASSFTYTGELFF.

This chain connects TRBV6-2 or TRBV6-3 to TRBJ2-7, with a tentative D call TRBD1 (6 bases). The V gene's germline CDR1 is MNHEY and CDR2 SVGEGT. CDR3 length equals 17 residues. V was clipped by 2 bases and J by 0 bases, with 17 bases between them. The CDR3 loop reads CASSYVGTPGDSYEQYF. CDR3 nucleotide sequence: TGTGCCAGCAGTTACGTCGGCACTCCAGGGGACTCCTACGAGCAGTACTTC.

The rearrangement joins TRBV7-2 to TRBJ1-5, with a possible D match to TRBD1 (6 bases). V was cut by 5 bases and J by 6 bases, with 17 bases left in between. Germline V CDR1 and CDR2: SGHTA, FQGNSA. The CDR3 is 15 amino acids. The CDR3 sequence: CASSVWRGGGQPQHF. Here the CDR3 DNA reads TGTGCCAGCAGCGTATGGAGGGGAGGGGGTCAGCCCCAGCATTTT.

This chain joins TRBV6-5 and TRBJ1-2, with D tentatively TRBD1 (5 bases). This CDR3 is built from 13 residues. Germline CDR1 and CDR2: MNHEY and SVGAGI. Trimming pared 4 bases from V and 4 bases from J, leaving 10 bases between. CDR3 protein: CASSWDSSYGYTF. As DNA, the CDR3 is TGTGCCAGCAGTTGGGACTCCAGCTATGGCTACACCTTC.

The rearrangement links TRBV28 to TRBJ2-3; D is undetermined. The CDR3 consists of 16 residues. The V end was cut by 4 bases, the J end by 4 bases, with 18 bases between. In germline, CDR1 is MDHEN, CDR2 SYDVKM. The CDR3 is CASSSLQARLSDTQYF. The CDR3 region has the DNA TGTGCCAGCAGTTCCCTGCAGGCGCGGCTATCAGATACGCAGTATTTT. Combining the CDR3 with reference TRBV28 and TRBJ2-3 gives the whole variable domain DVKVTQSSRYLVKRTGEKVFLECVQDMDHENMFWYRQDPGLGLRLIYFSYDVKMKEKGDIPEGYSVSREKKERFSLILESASTNQTSMYLCASSSLQARLSDTQYFGPGTRLTVL.

This clone is a singleton in its sample. V and J are TRBV5-1 and TRBJ1-4; no reliable D call. Deletions cut 6 bases from V and 6 bases from J, with 15 bases between. This CDR3 comprises 14 residues. From germline, CDR1 is SGHRS and CDR2 YFSETQ. The CDR3 nucleotides read TGCGCCAGCACCCTCAGTGTAGGGTATGAAAAACTGTTTTTT. Its translation: CASTLSVGYEKLFF.

This sequence joins TRBV6-5 and TRBJ1-5; no reliable D call. Germline V gene data show CDR1 as MNHEY and CDR2 as SVGAGI. V gave up 9 bases and J gave up 6 bases, with 18 bases separating them. CDR3 size: 14 residues. DNA for the CDR3: TGTGCCAGTACAGAGGTGGGCGGTGGTCAGCCCCAGCATTTT. Protein: CASTEVGGGQPQHF.

This chain connects TRBV5-1 to TRBJ1-2; 7 nucleotides align to TRBD1. The CDR3 contains 14 residues. The trim removed 2 bases at V and 8 bases at J, leaving 9 bases unmatched. CDR1 is SGHRS and CDR2 is YFSETQ in the germline V gene. CDR3 coding DNA: TGCGCCAGCAGCTTCGGGACAGCCGACGGGGGCTACACCTTC. Its translation is CASSFGTADGGYTF.

This sequence joins TRBV29-1 and TRBJ2-2; 8 nucleotides line up with TRBD1. Trimming took 7 bases from V and 0 from J; bases not matched to a gene: 4. CDR3 length: 14 amino acids. Germline CDR1 reads SQVTM; CDR2 reads ANQGSEA. CDR3 amino acids: CSALTGANTGELFF. Here the CDR3 DNA reads TGCAGCGCACTGACAGGGGCGAACACCGGGGAGCTGTTTTTT.

V and J are TRBV4-1 and TRBJ1-5; maybe TRBD1 (5 bases). Trimming left V 0 bases short and J 1 base short, with 22 bases between. Per germline, CDR1 MGHRA and CDR2 YSYEKL. The length of the CDR3 is 20 residues. Here the CDR3 DNA reads TGCGCCAGCAGCCAAGAAAGTCTGTACGGGGGGTTCGTCAGCAATCAGCCCCAGCATTTT. The encoded protein is CASSQESLYGGFVSNQPQHF.

The chain combines TRBV2 with TRBJ1-5, with D unresolved. The V gene's germline CDR1 is SNHLY and CDR2 FYNNEI. V shed 6 bases and J shed 10 bases, with 10 bases lying between them. The CDR3 loop spans 11 amino acids. The DNA for the CDR3 is TGTGCCAGCAGGGCCGTGGGACCCCAGCATTTT. Translation gives CASRAVGPQHF.

This clone was detected once. The J gene is TRBJ2-3, the V gene TRBV3-1 (or the pseudogene TRBV3-2); D is perhaps TRBD1 (7 bases). CDR1 and CDR2 from the germline V gene are LGHDT and YNNKEL (reference sequence). The CDR3 loop spans 15 amino acids. V shed 1 base and J shed 5 bases, with 13 bases lying between them. The CDR3 spells CASSQAQGGIDTQYF. The CDR3 DNA is TGTGCCAGCAGCCAAGCCCAGGGGGGCATAGATACGCAGTATTTT.

The chain carries TRBV2 and TRBJ1-4, with D perhaps TRBD1 (5 bases). The CDR3 extends over 15 amino acids. V lost 6 bases and J 0 bases, leaving 11 bases between the germline ends. Germline-derived CDR1 and CDR2 are SNHLY and FYNNEI. The CDR3 loop reads CASRAQGATNEKLFF. CDR3 nucleotides: TGTGCCAGCAGAGCGCAGGGTGCAACTAATGAAAAACTGTTTTTT.

The V and J genes are TRBV12-3 or TRBV12-4 and TRBJ1-5; no reliable D call. The CDR3 sequence is 13 residues long. The V end lost 3 bases, the J end lost 7 bases, and 10 bases lay between the germline ends. DNA for the CDR3: TGTGCCAGCAGTTTGTATCCTTACCAGCCCCAGCATTTT. Its protein is CASSLYPYQPQHF.

This chain links TRBV6-5 with TRBJ2-7, with TRBD1 matching 7 bases. This CDR3 has 15 amino acids. The germline V gene has CDR1 MNHEY and CDR2 SVGAGI. V shed 3 bases, J shed 7 bases, and the junction held 12 bases outside the gene matches. The CDR3 nucleotides are TGTGCCAGCAGTTATGGACAGGTATCGTTGGGGGAGCAGTACTTC. Amino acid sequence: CASSYGQVSLGEQYF.